The table lists the clone carrying this T cell receptor (beta chain) with a few counts. This record belongs to a study of T cells after yellow fever vaccination. Trimming pared 3 bases from V and 11 bases from J, leaving 16 bases between. The CDR3 is 13 amino acids. CDR1 SGHVS and CDR2 FQNEAQ come from the germline V gene. TCRdb reprocessed the 5' RACE reads via MiXCR and lists one record per CDR3 protein. The sample has a few hundred thousand distinct CDR3 sequences, roughly 4% seen once. This chain connects TRBV7-8 to TRBJ1-1; D not certain. This TCR came from a young man who received the YFV17D yellow fever vaccine. The sequencing used PBMCs, collected 5 days after the yellow fever booster vaccination. The CDR3 loop reads CASSFDGPGLAFF. CDR3 sequence (DNA): TGTGCCAGCAGCTTTGATGGGCCTGGGCTGGCTTTCTTT.